The T cell receptor beta chain described here comes from a study of OX40 agonist ivuxolimab in advanced cancers. Study information: Recorded diagnoses for dose-escalation patients were hepatocellular carcinoma, melanoma, renal cell or head and neck cancer. Partial responses were seen in three patients, one with hepatocellular carcinoma and two with cutaneous melanoma. Study-wide points: At 0.1 to 3.0 mg/kg, CD4+ and CD8+ blood T cells expanded clonally by week 6.

For this clone: Its antigen remains unidentified.

Using immunoSEQ multiplex PCR, the repertoire was profiled, and TCRdb retains in-frame clones only, with some absent. The table shows around 43,000 clones, with 75% to 90% occurring only once. This CDR3 spans 15 amino acids. Losses at the gene ends were 7 bases for V and 4 bases for J; bases not matched to a gene: 11. Germline loops: CDR1 MNHNY, CDR2 SVGAGI (reference sequence). This clonotype was sampled from an adult with an advanced solid tumor such as melanoma, head and neck, liver or kidney cancer. This specimen consisted of CD4+ or CD8+ T cells sorted from blood, obtained in a trial of the OX40 agonist ivuxolimab. The rearrangement joins TRBV6-6 to TRBJ2-5, with 8 nucleotides matching TRBD1. CDR3 sequence reads: CASTTRTGGIETQYF. Here the CDR3 DNA reads TGTGCCAGCACTACCCGAACAGGGGGTATAGAGACCCAGTACTTC.